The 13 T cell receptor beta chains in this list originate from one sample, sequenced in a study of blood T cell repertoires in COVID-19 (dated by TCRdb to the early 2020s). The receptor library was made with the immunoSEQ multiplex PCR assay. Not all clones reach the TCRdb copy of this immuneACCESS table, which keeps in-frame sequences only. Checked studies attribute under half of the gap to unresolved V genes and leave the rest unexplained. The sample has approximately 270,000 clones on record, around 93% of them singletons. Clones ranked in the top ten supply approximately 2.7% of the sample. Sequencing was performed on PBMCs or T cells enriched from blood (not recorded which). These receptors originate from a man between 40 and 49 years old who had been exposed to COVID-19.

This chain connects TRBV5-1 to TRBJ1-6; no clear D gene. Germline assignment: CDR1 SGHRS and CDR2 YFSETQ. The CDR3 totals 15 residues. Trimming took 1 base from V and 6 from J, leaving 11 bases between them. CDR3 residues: CASSLSGQINSPLHF. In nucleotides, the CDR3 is TGCGCCAGCAGCTTGAGTGGGCAGATTAATTCACCCCTCCACTTT.

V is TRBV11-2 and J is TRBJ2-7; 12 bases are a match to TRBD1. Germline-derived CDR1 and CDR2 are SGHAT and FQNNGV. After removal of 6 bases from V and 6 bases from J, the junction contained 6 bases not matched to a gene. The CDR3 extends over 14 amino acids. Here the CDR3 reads CASSWGQGAGEQYF. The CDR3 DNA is TGTGCCAGCAGTTGGGGACAGGGGGCAGGCGAGCAGTACTTC.

The CDR3 loop is CASSSHIGQGTREQYF. The CDR3 coding sequence is TGTGCCAGTAGTTCTCATATTGGACAGGGAACACGCGAGCAGTACTTC. This chain joins TRBV19 and TRBJ2-7; 8 bases line up with TRBD1. Germline values: CDR1 LNHDA, CDR2 SQIVND (reference sequence). The CDR3 has 16 amino acids. Germline trimming cut 5 bases from V and 6 bases from J; bases unmatched to any gene: 15.

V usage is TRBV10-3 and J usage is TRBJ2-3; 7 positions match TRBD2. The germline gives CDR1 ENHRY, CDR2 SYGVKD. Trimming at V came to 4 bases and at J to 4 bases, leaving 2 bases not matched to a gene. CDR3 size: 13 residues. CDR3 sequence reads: CAISAAGADTQYF. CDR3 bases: TGTGCCATCAGTGCCGCGGGAGCAGATACGCAGTATTTT.

The CDR3 loop reads CASSRTGGSSYEQYF. The DNA of the CDR3 is TGTGCCAGCAGCCGGACAGGGGGGAGCTCCTACGAGCAGTACTTC. This chain uses TRBV7-9 with TRBJ2-7, with 10 bases fitting TRBD1. The V gene's germline CDR1 is SEHNR and CDR2 FQNEAQ (reference sequence). Trimming removed 5 bases from V and 0 bases from J; junction bases left unmatched: 4. The CDR3 loop spans 15 amino acids.

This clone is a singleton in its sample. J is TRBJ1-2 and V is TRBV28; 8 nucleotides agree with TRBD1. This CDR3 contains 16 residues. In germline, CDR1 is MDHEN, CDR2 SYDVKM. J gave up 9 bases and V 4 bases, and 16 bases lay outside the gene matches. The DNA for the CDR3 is TGTGCCAGCAGTTCACCCTTACGGGACAGGCTGGCCCGCTACACCTTC. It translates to CASSSPLRDRLARYTF.

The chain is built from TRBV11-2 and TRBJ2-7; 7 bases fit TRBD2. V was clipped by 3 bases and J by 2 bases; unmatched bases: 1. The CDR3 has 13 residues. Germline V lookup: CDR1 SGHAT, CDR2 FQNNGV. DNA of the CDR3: TGTGCCAGCAGCTTGACTAGCACCTACGAGCAGTACTTC. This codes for CASSLTSTYEQYF. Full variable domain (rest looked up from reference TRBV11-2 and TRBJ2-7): EAGVAQSPRYKIIEKRQSVAFWCNPISGHATLYWYQQILGQGPKLLIQFQNNGVVDDSQLPKDRFSAERLKGVDSTLKIQPAKLEDSAVYLCASSLTSTYEQYFGPGTRLTVT.

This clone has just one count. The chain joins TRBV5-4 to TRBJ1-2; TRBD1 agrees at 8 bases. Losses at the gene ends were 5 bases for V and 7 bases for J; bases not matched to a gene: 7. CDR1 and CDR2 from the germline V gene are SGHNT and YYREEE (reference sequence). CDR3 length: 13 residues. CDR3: CASSIQGAVGYTF. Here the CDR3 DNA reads TGTGCCAGCAGTATCCAGGGGGCCGTTGGCTACACCTTC.

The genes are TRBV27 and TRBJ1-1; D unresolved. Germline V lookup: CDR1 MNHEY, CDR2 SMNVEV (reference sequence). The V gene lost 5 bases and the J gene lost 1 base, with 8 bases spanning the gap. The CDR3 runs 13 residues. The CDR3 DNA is TGTGCCAGCAGTCTGGACTGGAACACTGAAGCTTTCTTT. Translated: CASSLDWNTEAFF.

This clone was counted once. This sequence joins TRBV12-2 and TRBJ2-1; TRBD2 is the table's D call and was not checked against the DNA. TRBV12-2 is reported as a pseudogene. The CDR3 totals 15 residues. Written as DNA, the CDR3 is TGTGCAAGACATCGCGATCGGCGGGAGCGGAATGAGCAGTTCTTC. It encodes CARHRDRRERNEQFF.

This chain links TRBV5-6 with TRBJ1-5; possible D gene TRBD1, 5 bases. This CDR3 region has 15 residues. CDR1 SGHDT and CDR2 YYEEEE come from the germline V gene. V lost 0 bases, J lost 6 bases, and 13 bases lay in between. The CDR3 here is CASSLVWGLVQPQHF. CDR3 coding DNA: TGTGCCAGCAGCTTGGTTTGGGGACTTGTTCAGCCCCAGCATTTT.

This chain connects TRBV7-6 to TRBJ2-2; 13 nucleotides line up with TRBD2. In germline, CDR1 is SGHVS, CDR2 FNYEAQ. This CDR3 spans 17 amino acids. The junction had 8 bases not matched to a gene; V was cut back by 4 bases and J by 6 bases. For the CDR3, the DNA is TGTGCCAGCAGCTCCGGACTAGCGGGAGTGTCCCCCGGGGAGCTGTTTTTT. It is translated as CASSSGLAGVSPGELFF.

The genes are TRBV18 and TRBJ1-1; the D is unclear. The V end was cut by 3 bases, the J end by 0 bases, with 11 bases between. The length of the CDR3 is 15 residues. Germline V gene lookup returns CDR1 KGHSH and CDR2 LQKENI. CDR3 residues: CASSPVERLNTEAFF. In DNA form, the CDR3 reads TGTGCCAGCTCACCGGTCGAGCGACTGAACACTGAAGCTTTCTTT.